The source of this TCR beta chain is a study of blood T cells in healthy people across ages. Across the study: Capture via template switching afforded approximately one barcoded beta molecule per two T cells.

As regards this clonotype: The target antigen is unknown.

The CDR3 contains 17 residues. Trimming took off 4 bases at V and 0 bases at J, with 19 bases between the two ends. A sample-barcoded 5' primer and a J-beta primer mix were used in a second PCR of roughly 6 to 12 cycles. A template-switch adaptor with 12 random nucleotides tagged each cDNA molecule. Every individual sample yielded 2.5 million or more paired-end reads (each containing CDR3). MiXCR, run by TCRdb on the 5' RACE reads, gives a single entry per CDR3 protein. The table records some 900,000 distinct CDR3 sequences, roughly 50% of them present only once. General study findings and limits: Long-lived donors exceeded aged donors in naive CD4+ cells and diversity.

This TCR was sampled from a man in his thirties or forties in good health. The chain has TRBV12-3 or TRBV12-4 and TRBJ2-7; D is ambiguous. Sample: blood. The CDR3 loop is CASSSYQRAKSSYEQYF. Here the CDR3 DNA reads TGTGCCAGCAGTTCTTATCAACGGGCCAAGAGCTCCTACGAGCAGTACTTC.